The 18 T cell receptor beta chains listed next were all sequenced from one sample in a study of long-term antiretroviral therapy in people with HIV. Investigators performed immunoSEQ version v3.0 at survey level. Sequenced by immunoSEQ multiplex PCR; TCRdb stores in-frame clones only, minus some. The sample records approximately 17,000 clones, 80% to 95% being singletons. This specimen consisted of unsorted PBMCs, obtained 0.6 years after starting antiretroviral therapy. The receptors come from a woman aged 40 to 50 with HIV.

Written as DNA, the CDR3 is TGTGCCAGCAGCTTAGGACGCAGGGAGCAGTTCTTC. As protein: CASSLGRREQFF. J is TRBJ2-1 and V is TRBV7-2; D is unresolved. The V gene lost 1 base and the J gene lost 10 bases, with 8 bases spanning the gap. Germline assignment: CDR1 SGHTA and CDR2 FQGNSA. The CDR3 sequence is 12 residues long.

This sequence joins TRBV7-9 and TRBJ1-6; perhaps TRBD1 as D (6 bases). The germline V and J ends were trimmed by 7 bases and 7 bases, with 14 bases remaining between them. The CDR3 has 14 residues. Germline V CDR1 and CDR2: SEHNR, FQNEAQ (reference sequence). The CDR3: CASIRTGWNSPLHF. Written as DNA, the CDR3 is TGTGCCAGCATCAGAACAGGGTGGAATTCACCCCTCCACTTT.

This chain uses TRBV7-9 with TRBJ2-5; D possibly corresponds to TRBD2 (5 bases). Trimming shortened V by 1 base and J by 2 bases, and 20 bases separated the two germline ends. This CDR3 contains 18 residues. CDR1 is SEHNR and CDR2 is FQNEAQ in the germline V gene (reference sequence). In DNA, the CDR3 is TGTGCCAGCAGCTTAGGATTGGAACAGAGGGATGGTCAAGAGACCCAGTACTTC. Translated, it gives CASSLGLEQRDGQETQYF. The variable domain in full, completed from reference TRBV7-9 and TRBJ2-5, reads DTGVSQNPRHKITKRGQNVTFRCDPISEHNRLYWYRQTLGQGPEFLTYFQNEAQLEKSRLLSDRFSAERPKGSFSTLEIQRTEQGDSAMYLCASSLGLEQRDGQETQYFGPGTRLLVL.

The J gene is TRBJ2-3, the V gene TRBV7-9, with 10 bases fitting TRBD1. The length of the CDR3 is 19 residues. CDR1 is SEHNR and CDR2 is FQNEAQ in the germline V gene (reference sequence). Losses at the gene ends were 3 bases for V and 1 base for J; bases not matched to a gene: 13. CDR3 in DNA: TGTGCCAGCAGCTTCCCGACAGGGGGCCGGGGAGGGGGCACAGATACGCAGTATTTT. The encoded protein is CASSFPTGGRGGGTDTQYF.

This chain joins TRBV18 and TRBJ2-2; 8 nucleotides match TRBD2. The CDR3 contains 16 residues. Trimming took 0 bases from V and 6 from J; bases not matched to a gene: 6. The V gene's germline CDR1 is KGHSH and CDR2 LQKENI. The CDR3 nucleotides read TGTGCCAGCTCACCACCGACCGGGGGGGCCCCCGGGGAGCTGTTTTTT. As protein: CASSPPTGGAPGELFF. Full variable domain (outside the CDR3, taken from reference TRBV18 and TRBJ2-2): NAGVMQNPRHLVRRRGQEARLRCSPMKGHSHVYWYRQLPEEGLKFMVYLQKENIIDESGMPKERFSAEFPKEGPSILRIQQVVRGDSAAYFCASSPPTGGAPGELFFGEGSRLTVL.

This chain uses TRBV5-8 with TRBJ2-3; 9 bases line up with TRBD2. In germline, CDR1 is SGHTS, CDR2 YDEGEE. This CDR3 contains 16 residues. V lost 0 bases and J lost 6; bases outside the gene matches: 8. The CDR3 nucleotides read TGTGCCAGCAGCTTGGGTTCGGCGGGGGGGCGTGATACGCAGTATTTT. As protein: CASSLGSAGGRDTQYF.

This rearrangement joins TRBV7-2 to TRBJ2-2, with 11 positions matching TRBD1. Germline-derived CDR1 and CDR2 are SGHTA and FQGNSA. J gave up 7 bases and V 1 base, and 5 bases lay outside the gene matches. This CDR3 comprises 16 residues. CDR3 bases: TGTGCCAGCAGCTTAGGGACAGGGGGCGCGGGCGGGGAGCTGTTTTTT. Residues: CASSLGTGGAGGELFF.

The gene calls are TRBV6-5 and TRBJ1-2, with a possible D match to TRBD1 (6 bases). Germline V gene lookup returns CDR1 MNHEY and CDR2 SVGAGI. The CDR3 consists of 14 residues. The V end was cut by 7 bases, the J end by 8 bases, with 20 bases between. CDR3 in amino acids: CASTDNRVSGGYTF. The CDR3, as DNA: TGTGCCAGCACCGATAACAGGGTTTCTGGAGGCTACACCTTC.

V is TRBV5-6 and J is TRBJ2-6, with D uncertain. The germline V gene encodes CDR1 SGHDT and CDR2 YYEEEE. Trimming left V 1 base short and J 0 bases short, with 8 bases between. This CDR3 contains 16 residues. The CDR3 reads CASSLISHSGANVLTF. The DNA for the CDR3 is TGTGCCAGCAGCTTGATAAGTCACTCTGGGGCCAACGTCCTGACTTTC.

This clone came up a few times. The chain links TRBV7-2 to TRBJ2-5; D possibly corresponds to TRBD1 (6 bases). CDR3 length equals 12 residues. Trimming took off 5 bases at V and 4 bases at J, with 8 bases between the two ends. CDR1 SGHTA and CDR2 FQGNSA come from the germline V gene. The CDR3 spells CASSQGGETQYF. The DNA of the CDR3 is TGTGCCAGCAGCCAAGGGGGAGAGACCCAGTACTTC.

The chain couples TRBV27 to TRBJ1-1; possible D gene TRBD1, 6 bases. This CDR3 spans 14 amino acids. Germline CDR1 is MNHEY and CDR2 is SMNVEV (reference sequence). Trimming cost V 6 bases and J 4 bases, with 15 bases left between them. The CDR3 region has the DNA TGTGCCAGCAGGAGAGGGGGGGCAGGCACTGAAGCTTTCTTT. This translates into CASRRGGAGTEAFF.

This chain uses TRBV5-8 with TRBJ1-3; D is uncertain. CDR1 is SGHTS and CDR2 is YDEGEE in the germline V gene. The V end was cut by 4 bases, the J end by 5 bases, with 7 bases between. CDR3 size: 12 residues. DNA for the CDR3: TGTGCCAGCAGCACCTTACGAAACACCATATATTTT. This gives the protein CASSTLRNTIYF. Supplemented by reference TRBV5-8 and TRBJ1-3, the full variable domain reads EAGVTQSPTHLIKTRGQQATLRCSPISGHTSVYWYQQALGLGLQFLLWYDEGEERNRGNFPPRFSGRQFPNYSSELNVNALELEDSALYLCASSTLRNTIYFGEGSWLTVV.

The chain recombines TRBV10-3 with TRBJ2-5; TRBD2 aligns across 14 bases. Germline CDR1 reads ENHRY; CDR2 reads SYGVKD. The CDR3 length is 15 residues. The V and J ends lost 5 bases and 2 bases, in that order; junction bases with no gene match: 1. Here the CDR3 reads CAISRLAGGQETQYF. CDR3 DNA: TGTGCCATCAGTCGACTAGCGGGGGGGCAAGAGACCCAGTACTTC.

This chain joins TRBV6-1 and TRBJ2-2; D ambiguous. Germline V gives CDR1 MNHNS, CDR2 SASEGT. Trimming took 6 bases from V and 4 from J, leaving 12 bases between them. This CDR3 comprises 14 residues. The CDR3 here is CASSVTYSTGELFF. CDR3 bases: TGTGCCAGCAGCGTCACGTACAGCACCGGGGAGCTGTTTTTT.

The chain has TRBV7-9 and TRBJ1-1; a possible D gene is TRBD1 (5 bases). The CDR3 runs to 15 residues. CDR1 and CDR2 from the germline V gene are SEHNR and FQNEAQ (reference sequence). With 4 bases removed from V and 3 bases from J, the gap between germline ends came to 15 bases. As DNA, the CDR3 is TGTGCCAGCAGCTCTTACAGGTTGGAGGACACTGAAGCTTTCTTT. Translating it yields CASSSYRLEDTEAFF.

This chain links TRBV5-1 with TRBJ2-3, with 11 bases aligning to TRBD2. The J segment lost 3 bases and the V segment lost 3 bases, leaving 15 bases of the junction unmatched. In germline, CDR1 is SGHRS, CDR2 YFSETQ. The CDR3 is made up of 19 amino acids. The chain's CDR3 is CASSSYTSGGLLGTDTQYF. The DNA of the CDR3 is TGCGCCAGCAGCTCTTATACTAGCGGGGGCTTACTGGGGACAGATACGCAGTATTTT.

The chain employs TRBV6-1 and TRBJ1-2, with D uncertain. The CDR3 is 13 amino acids. Germline V gives CDR1 MNHNS, CDR2 SASEGT. V was shortened by 2 bases and J by 13 bases, with 17 bases between the two germline ends. CDR3 protein: CASSEMSDQLTTF. The CDR3 DNA reads as TGTGCCAGCAGTGAAATGTCAGATCAGCTTACCACCTTC.

This chain uses TRBV7-2 with TRBJ1-3; D remains unclear. This CDR3 contains 15 residues. Germline lookup yields CDR1 SGHTA and CDR2 FQGNSA. V was shortened by 0 bases and J by 8 bases, with 14 bases between the two germline ends. The CDR3 nucleotides read TGTGCCAGCAGCTTAGCAGGGATGGGATTACACACCATATATTTT. Translating it yields CASSLAGMGLHTIYF.